This T cell receptor beta chain was profiled in a study of radiotherapy plus CTLA-4 blockade in lung cancer. Trimming took off 3 bases at V and 2 bases at J, with 4 bases between the two ends. This CDR3 spans 12 amino acids. CDR1 and CDR2 (germline): LGHNA, YNFKEQ. Clones were read by immunoSEQ multiplex PCR, and TCRdb kept only the in-frame ones, dropping some. Here the sample spans 95,000 to 150,000 clones, 75% to 90% being singletons. This specimen consisted of peripheral blood, obtained from a patient treated with radiotherapy plus ipilimumab. The sequence came from a human donor with non-small cell lung cancer that progressed on radiotherapy plus ipilimumab. The chain uses TRBV4-2 and TRBJ1-2; D remains unclear. The CDR3 DNA follows: TGTGCCAGCAGCCAGGGGAACTATGGCTACACCTTC. It encodes CASSQGNYGYTF.